These 32 T cell receptor beta chains were all obtained from the same sample, sequenced in a study of T cell responses to AZD1222 COVID-19 vaccine. Repertoires were generated with immunoSEQ multiplex PCR, while TCRdb's copy carries only in-frame clones and drops some. The data hold about 170,000 clones, with 92% observed a single time. Specimen: peripheral blood, collected on day 0 of AZD1222 vaccination. The receptor source for this set is an adult in good health.

This chain uses TRBV6-6 with TRBJ2-5; 8 nucleotides align to TRBD2. The CDR3 runs to 16 residues. V trimming: 1 base; J trimming: 0 bases; junction bases outside the gene matches: 4. Germline values: CDR1 MNHNY, CDR2 SVGAGI (reference sequence). The CDR3 protein is CASSYWLAGNQETQYF. The CDR3 DNA reads TGTGCCAGCAGTTACTGGCTAGCGGGTAACCAAGAGACCCAGTACTTC.

V gene TRBV4-1 combines with J gene TRBJ2-1; D unresolved. CDR1 is MGHRA and CDR2 is YSYEKL in the germline V gene. The CDR3 consists of 13 residues. Trimming removed 3 bases from V and 4 bases from J, with 7 bases in between. In DNA, the CDR3 is TGCGCCAGCAGCCAGGCGACTTACAATGAGCAGTTCTTC. Translated: CASSQATYNEQFF.

The chain is built from TRBV6-5 and TRBJ2-7; 10 bases match TRBD2. Germline values: CDR1 MNHEY, CDR2 SVGAGI. Germline trimming cut 0 bases from V and 2 bases from J; bases unmatched to any gene: 1. The CDR3 has 15 amino acids. The CDR3 loop is CASSYSLAGTYEQYF. The CDR3 DNA sequence: TGTGCCAGCAGTTACTCACTAGCGGGGACCTACGAGCAGTACTTC.

This rearrangement joins TRBV7-2 to TRBJ1-2; D remains unclear. Germline V lookup: CDR1 SGHTA, CDR2 FQGNSA. The CDR3 has 12 amino acids. V lost 3 bases to trimming and J lost 5 bases, with 7 bases between them. The CDR3 sequence: CASSFPGYGYTF. The CDR3 nucleotides are TGTGCCAGCAGCTTTCCGGGGTATGGCTACACCTTC.

V is TRBV18 and J is TRBJ2-7; 7 bases fit TRBD1. CDR3 length: 14 residues. After removal of 3 bases from V and 2 bases from J, the junction contained 4 bases not matched to a gene. Germline CDR1 is KGHSH and CDR2 is LQKENI. CDR3 residues: CASSPQGVTYEQYF. CDR3 DNA sequence: TGTGCCAGCTCACCTCAGGGGGTTACCTACGAGCAGTACTTC.

This chain connects TRBV7-9 to TRBJ2-7; 7 bases align to TRBD2. Germline V gives CDR1 SEHNR, CDR2 FQNEAQ (reference sequence). The CDR3 is made up of 16 amino acids. V was pared by 1 base and J by 3 bases, with 9 bases of the junction left unmatched. Here the CDR3 reads CASSLEAGGGNYEQYF. The CDR3 coding sequence is TGTGCCAGCAGCTTAGAAGCGGGCGGGGGAAACTACGAGCAGTACTTC. The whole variable domain, remainder taken from reference TRBV7-9 and TRBJ2-7, is DTGVSQNPRHKITKRGQNVTFRCDPISEHNRLYWYRQTLGQGPEFLTYFQNEAQLEKSRLLSDRFSAERPKGSFSTLEIQRTEQGDSAMYLCASSLEAGGGNYEQYFGPGTRLTVT.

This clone was seen only a few times. The chain employs TRBV2 and TRBJ1-2; D may be TRBD1 (6 bases). The CDR3 runs 15 residues. Germline lookup yields CDR1 SNHLY and CDR2 FYNNEI. V was cut by 1 base and J by 4 bases, with 13 bases left in between. The CDR3 is CASSEGWGGGYGYTF. The CDR3 DNA reads TGTGCCAGCAGTGAAGGGTGGGGGGGCGGCTATGGCTACACCTTC. Variable domain in full (rest from reference TRBV2 and TRBJ1-2): EPEVTQTPSHQVTQMGQEVILRCVPISNHLYFYWYRQILGQKVEFLVSFYNNEISEKSEIFDDQFSVERPDGSNFTLKIRSTKLEDSAMYFCASSEGWGGGYGYTFGSGTRLTVV.

V gene TRBV7-9 combines with J gene TRBJ1-2; no firm D call. The length of the CDR3 is 17 residues. Trimming removed 1 base from V and 0 bases from J, with 15 bases in between. The germline gives CDR1 SEHNR, CDR2 FQNEAQ (reference sequence). The CDR3 DNA reads TGTGCCAGCAGCTTAGGTGTCCGCCGATCAGCTAACTATGGCTACACCTTC. It codes for CASSLGVRRSANYGYTF. Full variable domain (missing parts from reference TRBV7-9 and TRBJ1-2): DTGVSQNPRHKITKRGQNVTFRCDPISEHNRLYWYRQTLGQGPEFLTYFQNEAQLEKSRLLSDRFSAERPKGSFSTLEIQRTEQGDSAMYLCASSLGVRRSANYGYTFGSGTRLTVV.

V and J are TRBV5-5 and TRBJ2-1, with D perhaps TRBD2 (5 bases). The V end lost 1 base, the J end lost 3 bases, and 20 bases lay between the germline ends. Looked up from germline, CDR1 is SGHKS and CDR2 is YYEKEE (reference sequence). The length of the CDR3 is 18 residues. The CDR3 DNA reads TGTGCCAGCAGCTTGATCTTTTCCGGGCGGGCCAACTACAATGAGCAGTTCTTC. Translating gives CASSLIFSGRANYNEQFF.

V usage is TRBV5-1 and J usage is TRBJ2-5, with D unclear. The CDR3 totals 14 residues. Germline CDR1 and CDR2: SGHRS and YFSETQ. Trimming took 1 base from V and 1 from J, leaving 8 bases between them. CDR3 nucleotide sequence: TGCGCCAGCAGCTTGATCGGACCCCAAGAGACCCAGTACTTC. This codes for CASSLIGPQETQYF. Full variable domain (missing parts from reference TRBV5-1 and TRBJ2-5): KAGVTQTPRYLIKTRGQQVTLSCSPISGHRSVSWYQQTPGQGLQFLFEYFSETQRNKGNFPGRFSGRQFSNSRSEMNVSTLELGDSALYLCASSLIGPQETQYFGPGTRLLVL.

The V gene is TRBV7-3, the J gene TRBJ2-1; 8 bases line up with TRBD1. The CDR3 spans 15 residues. The V segment lost 4 bases and the J segment 3 bases; nucleotides outside the gene matches: 5. The germline V gene has CDR1 SGHTA and CDR2 FQGTGA. The CDR3 sequence: CASSSAGGVYNEQFF. CDR3 nucleotide sequence: TGTGCCAGCAGCTCCGCAGGGGGCGTCTACAATGAGCAGTTCTTC.

The chain has TRBV18 and TRBJ2-7; no clear D gene. The CDR3 extends over 14 amino acids. Germline CDR1 is KGHSH and CDR2 is LQKENI. Trimming shortened V by 2 bases and J by 5 bases, and 13 bases separated the two germline ends. The CDR3 is CASSPEDRTHEQYF. The CDR3, as DNA: TGTGCCAGCTCACCAGAGGACCGAACCCACGAGCAGTACTTC.

V is TRBV25-1 and J is TRBJ2-7; unclear D gene. The germline V and J ends were trimmed by 5 bases and 2 bases, with 13 bases remaining between them. The CDR3 has 14 amino acids. Germline V gives CDR1 MGHDK, CDR2 SYGVNS. The CDR3 DNA follows: TGTGCCAGCAGTCATTCCTCCGAGACCTACGAGCAGTACTTC. It encodes CASSHSSETYEQYF.

The V gene is TRBV6-1, the J gene TRBJ2-7, with D possibly matching TRBD2 (5 bases). The germline V gene encodes CDR1 MNHNS and CDR2 SASEGT. Trimming took off 1 base at V and 0 bases at J, with 16 bases between the two ends. This CDR3 comprises 17 residues. CDR3 sequence (DNA): TGTGCCAGCAGTGAAGATGGCCTCCGAGGGTTCTCCTACGAGCAGTACTTC. Translating it yields CASSEDGLRGFSYEQYF.

The gene calls are TRBV19 and TRBJ2-1, with a tentative D call TRBD1 (5 bases). Germline CDR1 reads LNHDA; CDR2 reads SQIVND (reference sequence). The V end lost 1 base, the J end lost 7 bases, and 8 bases lay between the germline ends. The CDR3 loop spans 13 amino acids. The CDR3 DNA is TGTGCCAGTAGTATAGTAGGGGCGAATGAGCAGTTCTTC. The encoded protein is CASSIVGANEQFF.

The chain is built from TRBV2 and TRBJ1-1; 8 nucleotides align to TRBD1. The CDR3 totals 13 residues. Germline V gives CDR1 SNHLY, CDR2 FYNNEI. The J segment lost 3 bases and the V segment lost 8 bases, leaving 5 bases of the junction unmatched. The CDR3, as DNA: TGTGCCAGCTACTTGGACAGGGACACTGAAGCTTTCTTT. Translation gives CASYLDRDTEAFF.

This chain links TRBV10-1 with TRBJ2-3, with D perhaps matching TRBD2 (6 bases). The CDR3 sequence is 16 residues long. CDR1 and CDR2 (germline): WNHNN, SYGVQD (reference sequence). Trimming stripped 0 bases from V and 2 bases from J, with 12 bases between. CDR3 nucleotide sequence: TGCGCCAGCAGTGAGTCCCGGGACTCCTACACAGATACGCAGTATTTT. As protein: CASSESRDSYTDTQYF.

The genes are TRBV4-2 and TRBJ1-1; the D is unclear. CDR1 and CDR2 (germline): LGHNA, YNFKEQ. There are 15 residues in the CDR3. V lost 4 bases, J lost 8 bases, and 20 bases lay in between. The CDR3 region is CASSPLGSEPVEAFF. DNA for the CDR3: TGTGCCAGCAGCCCCTTGGGATCGGAGCCAGTAGAAGCTTTCTTT.

J is TRBJ2-7 and V is TRBV7-8; 7 bases match TRBD2. Looked up from germline, CDR1 is SGHVS and CDR2 is FQNEAQ. This CDR3 has 14 amino acids. V was clipped by 0 bases and J by 5 bases; unmatched bases: 4. The CDR3 reads CASSLASGANEQYF. The CDR3 coding sequence is TGTGCCAGCAGCTTAGCCAGCGGGGCCAACGAGCAGTACTTC.

The rearrangement joins TRBV27 to TRBJ2-6; no definite D call. The CDR3 consists of 13 residues. Trimming removed 8 bases at V and 0 bases at J, with 5 bases between. Germline V gene lookup returns CDR1 MNHEY and CDR2 SMNVEV (reference sequence). The CDR3 here is CASDGSGANVLTF. In nucleotides, the CDR3 is TGTGCCAGCGACGGCTCTGGGGCCAACGTCCTGACTTTC.

The chain uses TRBV24-1 and TRBJ2-1, with D perhaps matching TRBD2 (7 bases). The V end was cut by 9 bases, the J end by 0 bases, with 14 bases between. This CDR3 is 15 amino acids long. CDR1 KGHDR and CDR2 SFDVKD come from the germline V gene. The CDR3 DNA reads TGTGCCACCGCGGGGGCAGGGAGCTCCTACAATGAGCAGTTCTTC. Its protein product is CATAGAGSSYNEQFF.

The chain combines TRBV5-1 with TRBJ2-6; D not resolved. With 3 bases removed from V and 3 bases from J, the gap between germline ends came to 13 bases. There are 16 residues in the CDR3. Germline loops: CDR1 SGHRS, CDR2 YFSETQ. The CDR3: CASSSQVVGGANVLTF. Here the CDR3 DNA reads TGCGCCAGCAGCTCCCAAGTAGTCGGTGGGGCCAACGTCCTGACTTTC.

J is TRBJ1-6 and V is TRBV5-6; D might be TRBD1 (6 bases). The CDR3 is made up of 15 amino acids. V shed 0 bases and J shed 4 bases, with 8 bases lying between them. Germline V lookup: CDR1 SGHDT, CDR2 YYEEEE. CDR3 amino acids: CASSLGGQYNSPLHF. The CDR3 bases are TGTGCCAGCAGCTTGGGTGGACAGTATAATTCACCCCTCCACTTT.

The chain links TRBV19 to TRBJ2-6; tentatively, D is TRBD1 (6 bases). CDR3 size: 17 residues. V was shortened by 6 bases and J by 0 bases, with 15 bases between the two germline ends. The germline gives CDR1 LNHDA, CDR2 SQIVND (reference sequence). The CDR3 DNA reads TGTGCCAGTAGGCCGGGACACTGGAGCTCTGGGGCCAACGTCCTGACTTTC. Translating gives CASRPGHWSSGANVLTF.

This clone was observed a handful of times. The chain links TRBV19 to TRBJ1-5; no firm D call. Germline assignment: CDR1 LNHDA and CDR2 SQIVND (reference sequence). V lost 3 bases, J lost 2 bases, and 8 bases lay in between. CDR3 size: 14 residues. The CDR3 region is CASSIGLGNQPQHF. The CDR3 nucleotides read TGTGCCAGTAGTATCGGCTTGGGCAATCAGCCCCAGCATTTT.

As to this clone: Other DNA sequences from this sample encode an identical CDR3 as well. The J gene is TRBJ1-2, the V gene TRBV27, with D possibly matching TRBD1 (5 bases). V lost 6 bases and J 4 bases, leaving 9 bases between the germline ends. Per germline, CDR1 MNHEY and CDR2 SMNVEV (reference sequence). CDR3 length: 12 residues. CDR3 nucleotides: TGTGCCAGCAGAACCGGGGCCTATGGCTACACCTTC. The encoded protein is CASRTGAYGYTF.

The genes are TRBV5-1 and TRBJ1-2; D is unresolved. The CDR3 runs to 14 residues. The germline gives CDR1 SGHRS, CDR2 YFSETQ. The germline V and J ends were trimmed by 1 base and 4 bases, with 11 bases remaining between them. CDR3 nucleotide sequence: TGCGCCAGCAGCTTGTTGTCTGGAACCTATGGCTACACCTTC. Protein: CASSLLSGTYGYTF.

This clone was seen only once. The chain combines TRBV6-5 with TRBJ2-7; 11 bases are shared with TRBD1. Germline CDR1 is MNHEY and CDR2 is SVGAGI. This CDR3 has 15 amino acids. The junction had 5 bases not matched to a gene; V was cut back by 7 bases and J by 0 bases. The chain's CDR3 is CASTTGTGGSYEQYF. The CDR3, as DNA: TGTGCCAGCACAACCGGGACAGGGGGCTCCTACGAGCAGTACTTC.

The J gene is TRBJ2-7, the V gene TRBV15; 7 nucleotides align to TRBD2. Germline trimming cut 5 bases from V and 2 bases from J; bases unmatched to any gene: 12. The germline V gene has CDR1 LNHNV and CDR2 YYDKDF (reference sequence). The CDR3 runs 16 residues. CDR3 residues: CATSSEAGVLPYEQYF. The DNA for the CDR3 is TGTGCCACCAGCTCCGAGGCGGGGGTTCTTCCCTACGAGCAGTACTTC.

The V gene is TRBV6-5, the J gene TRBJ1-2; weak D call: TRBD1 (5 bases). CDR1 is MNHEY and CDR2 is SVGAGI in the germline V gene. V was pared by 5 bases and J by 3 bases, with 10 bases between. This CDR3 spans 13 amino acids. The CDR3 loop is CASSRQRHYGYTF. CDR3 coding DNA: TGTGCCAGCAGTCGACAGAGACACTATGGCTACACCTTC.

The J gene is TRBJ1-1, the V gene TRBV19; D is unclear. The CDR3 contains 14 residues. Trimming removed 5 bases at V and 0 bases at J, with 10 bases between. CDR1 LNHDA and CDR2 SQIVND come from the germline V gene (reference sequence). The CDR3 coding sequence is TGTGCCAGTAGTTTCGGAGGGATGAACACTGAAGCTTTCTTT. Translation: CASSFGGMNTEAFF.

CDR3 DNA: TGCGCCAGCAGTGGTGGGGCAGGGAATGAAAAACTGTTTTTT. Translating it yields CASSGGAGNEKLFF. The chain combines TRBV5-1 with TRBJ1-4, with a tentative D call TRBD1 (5 bases). V was cut by 5 bases and J by 5 bases, with 13 bases left in between. Germline V lookup: CDR1 SGHRS, CDR2 YFSETQ. CDR3 length: 14 amino acids.